Below, 27 T cell receptor beta chains from the same sample are listed, as sequenced in a study of cytomegalovirus exposure and HLA in healthy donors. The PCR had 60 Vbeta and 13 Jbeta primers. Some clones are missing from TCRdb's copy, which holds only in-frame ones; the method was immunoSEQ multiplex PCR. The sample records some 170,000 clones, under 85% being singletons. The specimen was PBMCs. These receptors came from a human donor in good health.

The J gene is TRBJ2-1, the V gene TRBV30; tentatively, D is TRBD1 (6 bases). V lost 2 bases and J lost 12, with 20 bases in between. The CDR3 sequence is 14 residues long. The V gene's germline CDR1 is GTSNPN and CDR2 SVGIG (reference sequence). CDR3 coding DNA: TGTGCCTGGAGTAAGACAGGATCGAGCGGTTGGCAGTTCTTC. Encoded protein: CAWSKTGSSGWQFF.

The rearrangement joins TRBV19 to TRBJ2-5, with 7 bases that match TRBD2. Per germline, CDR1 LNHDA and CDR2 SQIVND (reference sequence). V trimming: 3 bases; J trimming: 4 bases; junction bases outside the gene matches: 8. The CDR3 extends over 15 amino acids. The DNA of the CDR3 is TGTGCCAGTAGTATGACCGGGGGGTTTGGAGAGACCCAGTACTTC. It translates to CASSMTGGFGETQYF.

The chain carries TRBV6-5 and TRBJ1-3; D gene unclear. Trimming removed 4 bases at V and 0 bases at J, with 13 bases between. The CDR3 consists of 16 residues. CDR1 and CDR2 from the germline V gene are MNHEY and SVGAGI. CDR3 bases: TGTGCCAGCAGTTCAACTTTTGAGAACTCTGGAAACACCATATATTTT. Translation: CASSSTFENSGNTIYF.

V and J are TRBV5-1 and TRBJ2-7; weak D call: TRBD1 (5 bases). Trimming took off 0 bases at V and 2 bases at J, with 18 bases between the two ends. The CDR3 extends over 17 amino acids. Germline V CDR1 and CDR2: SGHRS, YFSETQ. CDR3: CASSLDFDSPDPYEQYF. The CDR3 DNA reads TGCGCCAGCAGCTTGGATTTTGACAGCCCGGACCCCTACGAGCAGTACTTC.

The genes are TRBV6-7 and TRBJ1-5; the match to TRBD1 covers 9 bases. TRBV6-7 is labeled an ORF, and its function is uncertain. V trimming: 8 bases; J trimming: 2 bases; junction bases outside the gene matches: 7. The CDR3 runs to 15 residues. The CDR3: CASQGTGWCNQPQHF. The CDR3 nucleotides read TGTGCCAGCCAAGGGACAGGGTGGTGCAATCAGCCCCAGCATTTT.

The chain links TRBV11-2 to TRBJ1-6; D call uncertain. The V end lost 7 bases, the J end lost 4 bases, and 11 bases lay between the germline ends. The germline V gene encodes CDR1 SGHAT and CDR2 FQNNGV. The CDR3 covers 14 residues. The CDR3 here is CASTTGGYNSPLHF. CDR3 nucleotide sequence: TGTGCCAGCACTACGGGAGGGTATAATTCACCCCTCCACTTT.

The chain recombines TRBV14 with TRBJ1-1, with D unresolved. V lost 4 bases and J lost 8, with 14 bases in between. The CDR3 runs to 13 residues. From germline, CDR1 is SGHDN and CDR2 FVKESK. The CDR3 loop reads CASSLAWAGEAFF. The CDR3 DNA follows: TGTGCCAGCAGCCTCGCGTGGGCTGGGGAAGCTTTCTTT.

The rearrangement joins TRBV10-3 to TRBJ1-4; TRBD1 aligns across 7 bases. V shed 6 bases, J shed 5 bases, and the junction held 6 bases outside the gene matches. The CDR3 runs 14 residues. Germline V CDR1 and CDR2: ENHRY, SYGVKD. The CDR3 region has the DNA TGTGCCATCAGGGGGACAGAGCAGAATGAAAAACTGTTTTTT. Translated, it gives CAIRGTEQNEKLFF.

This clone was recorded once. The rearrangement joins TRBV2 to TRBJ2-7, with 7 bases fitting TRBD2. Germline V lookup: CDR1 SNHLY, CDR2 FYNNEI. The CDR3 runs 14 residues. The V and J ends lost 1 base and 2 bases, in that order; junction bases with no gene match: 2. The CDR3, as DNA: TGTGCCAGCAGTGAAGGGCGGGGGACCTACGAGCAGTACTTC. This encodes CASSEGRGTYEQYF.

The chain carries TRBV19 and TRBJ1-1; 9 bases match TRBD1. CDR3 length: 16 amino acids. Germline V gene data show CDR1 as LNHDA and CDR2 as SQIVND (reference sequence). The ends lost 3 bases at V and 1 base at J; junction bases unmatched: 6. CDR3 in DNA: TGTGCCAGTAGTATTGGGACAGGGAGGGGGAACACTGAAGCTTTCTTT. Translation gives CASSIGTGRGNTEAFF.

This clone was counted between two and nine times. The V gene is TRBV6-5, the J gene TRBJ1-2; possible D gene TRBD1, 5 bases. This CDR3 comprises 14 residues. Germline values: CDR1 MNHEY, CDR2 SVGAGI. V lost 5 bases to trimming and J lost 0 bases, with 10 bases between them. The DNA for the CDR3 is TGTGCCAGCAGTAGAATACAGGCTAACTATGGCTACACCTTC. Translated, it gives CASSRIQANYGYTF.

This chain uses TRBV10-3 with TRBJ1-1; the match to TRBD1 covers 9 bases. Trimming cost V 5 bases and J 6 bases; bases outside gene matches: 4. The germline V gene encodes CDR1 ENHRY and CDR2 SYGVKD. There are 13 residues in the CDR3. For the CDR3, the DNA is TGTGCCATCAGTTATGACAGGGGGTCTGAAGCTTTCTTT. This gives the protein CAISYDRGSEAFF.

About this clone: One end of the junction fails to match germline, which may point to a read error. The CDR3 DNA is TGCGCCAGCAGCCAAGATCAACAGCCACCCCTGCACTTC. Protein: CASSQDQQPPLHF. This chain connects TRBV4-1 to TRBJ2-7, with D unclear. Per the germline V gene, CDR1 is MGHRA and CDR2 is YSYEKL. The CDR3 runs to 13 residues.

This chain links TRBV18 with TRBJ1-4; 9 bases map to TRBD1. After removal of 4 bases from V and 6 bases from J, the junction contained 3 bases not matched to a gene. Germline values: CDR1 KGHSH, CDR2 LQKENI. The CDR3 runs to 14 residues. The CDR3 sequence: CASSQQGAYEKLFF. The CDR3, as DNA: TGTGCCAGCTCACAACAGGGGGCCTATGAAAAACTGTTTTTT.

This chain connects TRBV2 to TRBJ2-7; 13 bases agree with TRBD2. CDR3 length: 15 amino acids. The V gene's germline CDR1 is SNHLY and CDR2 FYNNEI. V was clipped by 4 bases and J by 0 bases; unmatched bases: 0. The DNA of the CDR3 is TGTGCCAGCAGTGGGACTAGCGGGGGCTCCTACGAGCAGTACTTC. Encoded protein: CASSGTSGGSYEQYF.

The chain recombines TRBV7-9 with TRBJ1-5, with a weak D call TRBD1 (6 bases). V was clipped by 3 bases and J by 5 bases, with 17 bases between them. This CDR3 has 16 residues. From germline, CDR1 is SEHNR and CDR2 FQNEAQ (reference sequence). As DNA, the CDR3 is TGTGCCAGCAGCTTCCTGTCGGGATCAGGGGATCAGCCCCAGCATTTT. It is translated as CASSFLSGSGDQPQHF. Using reference TRBV7-9 and TRBJ1-5 for the parts outside the CDR3, the full variable domain is DTGVSQNPRHKITKRGQNVTFRCDPISEHNRLYWYRQTLGQGPEFLTYFQNEAQLEKSRLLSDRFSAERPKGSFSTLEIQRTEQGDSAMYLCASSFLSGSGDQPQHFGDGTRLSIL.

The J gene is TRBJ2-7, the V gene TRBV19; perhaps TRBD1 as D (6 bases). V lost 5 bases to trimming and J lost 2 bases, with 10 bases between them. The CDR3 has 13 amino acids. CDR1 LNHDA and CDR2 SQIVND come from the germline V gene (reference sequence). The CDR3 loop is CASSLGAPYEQYF. In nucleotides, the CDR3 is TGTGCCAGTAGTTTGGGGGCCCCCTACGAGCAGTACTTC.

The V gene is TRBV5-4, the J gene TRBJ1-1; the D gene is possibly TRBD1 (6 bases). The V gene lost 4 bases and the J gene lost 7 bases, with 11 bases spanning the gap. The CDR3 covers 12 residues. The germline V gene has CDR1 SGHNT and CDR2 YYREEE (reference sequence). CDR3 bases: TGTGCCAGCAGCGAGGACAGACGTGAAGCTTTCTTT. Translating gives CASSEDRREAFF.

V gene TRBV4-1 combines with J gene TRBJ2-3; 8 bases agree with TRBD2. The CDR3 consists of 16 residues. Per the germline V gene, CDR1 is MGHRA and CDR2 is YSYEKL. J was trimmed by 0 bases and V by 4 bases; bases with no gene match: 6. CDR3 DNA: TGCGCCAGCAGCCTTCGAGCGGGGGCTAGCACAGATACGCAGTATTTT. This translates into CASSLRAGASTDTQYF.

This chain links TRBV19 with TRBJ1-1; a weak D match, TRBD1 (5 bases). V was pared by 5 bases and J by 3 bases, with 10 bases between. This CDR3 has 13 residues. The germline V gene encodes CDR1 LNHDA and CDR2 SQIVND (reference sequence). CDR3 residues: CASSPQGYTEAFF. CDR3 in DNA: TGTGCCAGTAGTCCTCAGGGTTACACTGAAGCTTTCTTT.

The chain couples TRBV4-3 to TRBJ1-1; the D is unclear. From germline, CDR1 is LGHNA and CDR2 YSLEER. This CDR3 has 13 amino acids. With 0 bases removed from V and 3 bases from J, the gap between germline ends came to 5 bases. CDR3 residues: CASSQDMYTEAFF. The CDR3 DNA reads as TGCGCCAGCAGCCAAGATATGTACACTGAAGCTTTCTTT.

The chain is built from TRBV5-4 and TRBJ1-1; D is unclear. The CDR3 covers 11 residues. The V and J ends lost 5 bases and 4 bases respectively, with 6 bases between them. CDR1 is SGHNT, CDR2 YYREEE, per germline (reference sequence). CDR3 DNA sequence: TGTGCCAGCAGTTCCTCCACTGAAGCTTTCTTT. Translating gives CASSSSTEAFF.

This clone came up once. The chain carries TRBV7-2 and TRBJ2-3; tentative D call: TRBD1 (5 bases). CDR1 SGHTA and CDR2 FQGNSA come from the germline V gene. CDR3 length: 14 amino acids. The V and J ends lost 5 bases and 0 bases respectively, with 9 bases between them. In DNA form, the CDR3 reads TGTGCCAGCAGCCCCTGGGGCAGCACAGATACGCAGTATTTT. Translating it yields CASSPWGSTDTQYF.

Comment on this clone: This CDR3 is also generated by other DNA sequences in the sample. The gene calls are TRBV7-9 and TRBJ2-2; D is possibly TRBD1 (6 bases). Per the germline V gene, CDR1 is SEHNR and CDR2 is FQNEAQ (reference sequence). The CDR3 is made up of 14 amino acids. The V gene lost 5 bases and the J gene lost 1 base, with 8 bases spanning the gap. The CDR3 is CASSLGQNTGELFF. The CDR3 bases are TGTGCCAGCAGCCTGGGACAGAACACCGGGGAGCTGTTTTTT.

This chain uses TRBV19 with TRBJ2-3; 8 bases map to TRBD2. The CDR3 covers 15 residues. Germline CDR1 reads LNHDA; CDR2 reads SQIVND (reference sequence). With 7 bases clipped from V and 1 base from J, the junction kept 7 bases outside the gene matches. As DNA, the CDR3 is TGTGCCAGTATGGACCTTAGCGGGGGCACAGATACGCAGTATTTT. This codes for CASMDLSGGTDTQYF.

This rearrangement joins TRBV19 to TRBJ2-5; 9 nucleotides line up with TRBD2. CDR1 is LNHDA and CDR2 is SQIVND in the germline V gene (reference sequence). V shed 10 bases and J 2 bases; nucleotides not matched to a gene: 11. The CDR3 runs to 15 residues. The CDR3 here is CATNLAAGGQETQYF. The CDR3 DNA is TGTGCCACCAACCTTGCAGCGGGGGGACAAGAGACCCAGTACTTC.

V usage is TRBV18 and J usage is TRBJ2-1, with D unclear. The germline V gene encodes CDR1 KGHSH and CDR2 LQKENI. This CDR3 spans 13 amino acids. With 3 bases removed from V and 1 base from J, the gap between germline ends came to 4 bases. This CDR3 is CASSPPSYNEQFF. In DNA form, the CDR3 reads TGTGCCAGCTCACCTCCGTCCTACAATGAGCAGTTCTTC.